The 30 T cell receptor beta chains presented below share a single source sample, sequenced in a study of T cells in Graves' hyperthyroidism and ophthalmopathy. RNA transcripts provided the source from which TCR beta CDR3 regions were amplified. HTBI primers were employed in a first-round RT-PCR of the TCR CDR3. TCRdb re-called the multiplex PCR reads through MiXCR, storing one row per CDR3 protein. The sample yields 500,000 to 650,000 distinct CDR3 sequences, about 15% seen once. The sample consisted of blood. Receptors originate from a woman aged 45-60 years with Graves' ophthalmopathy.

This clonotype was seen ten or more times. This sequence joins TRBV12-3 or TRBV12-4 and TRBJ1-2; weak D call: TRBD1 (6 bases). The CDR3 is 15 amino acids. The ends were cut back, 3 bases at V and 2 bases at J, with 13 bases in the middle. The CDR3 nucleotides are TGTGCCAGCAGTTTGACAGGCCTGGTCAACTATGGCTACACCTTC. This translates into CASSLTGLVNYGYTF.

J is TRBJ1-5 and V is TRBV20-1, with D unclear. Per germline, CDR1 DFQATT and CDR2 SNEGSKA (reference sequence). V lost 6 bases to trimming and J lost 4 bases, with 13 bases between them. The CDR3 contains 13 residues. The CDR3 spells CSATDRRNQPQHF. The CDR3 coding sequence is TGCAGTGCAACGGACCGTCGTAATCAGCCCCAGCATTTT.

The sample holds a few counts of this clonotype. The CDR3 nucleotides read TGTGCCACCAGCAGAGTGGCTGGGACTAGCGGGACCCCCCCGTTCTTC. This translates into CATSRVAGTSGTPPFF. The chain carries TRBV15 and TRBJ2-1; 13 nucleotides agree with TRBD2. This CDR3 is 16 amino acids long. CDR1 and CDR2 (germline): LNHNV, YYDKDF (reference sequence). V dropped 1 base and J dropped 15; count of bases not matched to a gene: 12. The entire variable domain, with the rest obtained from reference TRBV15 and TRBJ2-1, is as follows: DAMVIQNPRYQVTQFGKPVTLSCSQTLNHNVMYWYQQKSSQAPKLLFHYYDKDFNNEADTPDNFQSRRPNTSFCFLDIRSPGLGDTAMYLCATSRVAGTSGTPPFFGPGTRLTVL.

This clonotype was seen ten or more times. The rearrangement links TRBV28 to TRBJ2-5; 9 bases are a match to TRBD1. The CDR3 covers 15 residues. From germline, CDR1 is MDHEN and CDR2 SYDVKM. Trimming at V came to 1 base and at J to 3 bases, leaving 3 bases not matched to a gene. For the CDR3, the DNA is TGTGCCAGCAGTTTATCCCGGACAGGGGAAGAGACCCAGTACTTC. It translates to CASSLSRTGEETQYF.

The chain carries TRBV4-1 and TRBJ2-7, with 12 bases matching TRBD2. Germline trimming cut 2 bases from V and 1 base from J; bases unmatched to any gene: 9. Germline CDR1 is MGHRA and CDR2 is YSYEKL. The length of the CDR3 is 18 residues. For the CDR3, the DNA is TGCGCCAGCAGCCAAACTCCAATGACTAGCGGGAGTTCCTACGAGCAGTACTTC. Residues: CASSQTPMTSGSSYEQYF.

This chain links TRBV19 with TRBJ1-1, with D hard to call. The CDR3 has 14 residues. CDR1 and CDR2 (germline): LNHDA, SQIVND (reference sequence). V was clipped by 3 bases and J by 1 base, with 9 bases between them. The CDR3 here is CASSIASRNTEAFF. CDR3 DNA: TGTGCCAGTAGTATTGCGAGTAGGAACACTGAAGCTTTCTTT.

This clonotype was found many times. The V and J genes are TRBV27 and TRBJ2-1; D not resolved. CDR3 length equals 21 residues. Germline V gene sequence: CDR1 MNHEY, CDR2 SMNVEV (reference sequence). Trimming removed 0 bases at V and 3 bases at J, with 27 bases between. In nucleotides, the CDR3 is TGTGCCAGCAGTTTATCGCAAATAGTTCCATTTATAAGCCCGAACTACAATGAGCAGTTCTTC. It encodes CASSLSQIVPFISPNYNEQFF.

The chain employs TRBV19 and TRBJ2-7; no reliable D call. Germline V gene sequence: CDR1 LNHDA, CDR2 SQIVND (reference sequence). Trimming took off 4 bases at V and 1 base at J, with 14 bases between the two ends. CDR3 length equals 15 residues. This CDR3 reads CASSRGQSLSYEQYF. The CDR3 bases are TGTGCCAGTAGTAGGGGTCAGTCCTTATCCTACGAGCAGTACTTC.

The chain combines TRBV10-3 with TRBJ2-1; D gene unclear. Per the germline V gene, CDR1 is ENHRY and CDR2 is SYGVKD. Trimming removed 10 bases at V and 8 bases at J, with 21 bases between. This CDR3 contains 14 residues. The CDR3, as DNA: TGTGCCACTCAGCCGGGCGTTACGTACGATGAGCAGTTCTTC. Residues: CATQPGVTYDEQFF.

This clonotype has a handful of counts. The chain combines TRBV28 with TRBJ2-1; the D gene is possibly TRBD2 (6 bases). Trimming took off 3 bases at V and 3 bases at J, with 12 bases between the two ends. The CDR3 covers 15 residues. Looked up from germline, CDR1 is MDHEN and CDR2 is SYDVKM. CDR3 DNA: TGTGCCAGCAGTTTTCTATCTAGCGACTACAATGAGCAGTTCTTC. Encoded protein: CASSFLSSDYNEQFF. The whole variable domain, filled in from reference TRBV28 and TRBJ2-1, reads DVKVTQSSRYLVKRTGEKVFLECVQDMDHENMFWYRQDPGLGLRLIYFSYDVKMKEKGDIPEGYSVSREKKERFSLILESASTNQTSMYLCASSFLSSDYNEQFFGPGTRLTVL.

Ten or more counts support this clonotype. The V and J genes are TRBV12-3 or TRBV12-4 and TRBJ2-3, with 7 positions matching TRBD2. Trimming removed 2 bases from V and 5 bases from J; junction bases left unmatched: 4. The CDR3 runs 14 residues. The CDR3 sequence is CASSLLAAIDTQYF. CDR3 in DNA: TGTGCCAGCAGTTTACTAGCGGCCATAGATACGCAGTATTTT.

In its sample, this clonotype was seen many times. This chain joins TRBV20-1 and TRBJ2-3; D possibly uses TRBD1 or TRBD2 (6 bases each). Germline V gives CDR1 DFQATT, CDR2 SNEGSKA (reference sequence). The CDR3 is 15 amino acids. Trimming removed 2 bases at V and 6 bases at J, with 18 bases between. The CDR3 here is CSARRATGAPDTQYF. CDR3 nucleotide sequence: TGCAGTGCTAGAAGAGCTACGGGGGCCCCCGATACGCAGTATTTT.

This clonotype was recorded many times. The chain combines TRBV6-2 or TRBV6-3 with TRBJ2-7; 11 nucleotides align to TRBD2. The length of the CDR3 is 15 residues. Germline values: CDR1 MNHEY, CDR2 SVGEGT. V was pared by 6 bases and J by 3 bases, with 7 bases of the junction left unmatched. The CDR3 region is CASSKLAGVFYEQYF. The DNA of the CDR3 is TGTGCCAGCAGCAAACTAGCGGGAGTATTCTACGAGCAGTACTTC.

This clonotype occurred a few times. This chain joins TRBV7-8 and TRBJ2-5; D may be TRBD1 (6 bases). Germline loops: CDR1 SGHVS, CDR2 FQNEAQ. Between the trimmed V and J ends, which lost 5 bases and 0 bases, there was a span of 13 bases. The CDR3 totals 15 residues. CDR3 bases: TGTGCCAGCAGCCCAAGCCGGGACAACCAAGAGACCCAGTACTTC. Its protein is CASSPSRDNQETQYF. Supplemented by reference TRBV7-8 and TRBJ2-5, the full variable domain reads GAGVSQSPRYKVAKRGQDVALRCDPISGHVSLFWYQQALGQGPEFLTYFQNEAQLDKSGLPSDRFFAERPEGSVSTLKIQRTQQEDSAVYLCASSPSRDNQETQYFGPGTRLLVL.

This clonotype came up many times. The rearrangement uses TRBV20-1 and TRBJ2-1; 7 bases agree with TRBD2. This CDR3 comprises 13 residues. V shed 6 bases, J shed 2 bases, and the junction held 4 bases outside the gene matches. CDR1 is DFQATT and CDR2 is SNEGSKA in the germline V gene (reference sequence). CDR3 sequence reads: CSAKAGPYNEQFF. The CDR3 DNA follows: TGCAGTGCCAAAGCGGGACCCTACAATGAGCAGTTCTTC.

This clonotype occurred many times. The V gene is TRBV12-3 or TRBV12-4, the J gene TRBJ1-2; a possible D gene is TRBD1 (6 bases). The CDR3 is made up of 15 amino acids. Trimming pared 5 bases from V and 7 bases from J, leaving 20 bases between. CDR3 protein: CASSAWTVYRSGYTF. CDR3 sequence (DNA): TGTGCCAGCAGTGCCTGGACAGTTTATCGGAGTGGCTACACCTTC.

This clonotype was seen a handful of times. The chain has TRBV19 and TRBJ1-6; D not certain. Germline V gene lookup returns CDR1 LNHDA and CDR2 SQIVND (reference sequence). Trimming shortened V by 9 bases and J by 0 bases, and 12 bases separated the two germline ends. This CDR3 is built from 15 residues. As DNA, the CDR3 is TGTGCCAGCACGGACGGGAGCTCCTATAATTCACCCCTCCACTTT. Translated: CASTDGSSYNSPLHF.

The table lists this clonotype with many counts. This chain links TRBV7-9 with TRBJ1-1; 8 bases fit TRBD1. CDR1 is SEHNR, CDR2 FQNEAQ, per germline (reference sequence). This CDR3 has 15 residues. With 4 bases clipped from V and 0 bases from J, the junction kept 4 bases outside the gene matches. The CDR3 DNA reads TGTGCCAGCAGCTACGACAGGGGAGTGAACACTGAAGCTTTCTTT. As protein: CASSYDRGVNTEAFF.

There are a few counts of this clonotype. The chain uses TRBV13 and TRBJ1-4; no clear D gene. The ends were cut back, 6 bases at V and 0 bases at J, with 8 bases in the middle. Per germline, CDR1 PRHDT and CDR2 FYEKMQ (reference sequence). The CDR3 runs to 14 residues. CDR3 sequence: CASRTRPTNEKLFF. The CDR3 coding sequence is TGTGCCAGCAGAACCAGACCAACTAATGAAAAACTGTTTTTT.

There are many counts of this clonotype. The chain carries TRBV2 and TRBJ1-4, with D maybe TRBD1 (5 bases). Trimming removed 5 bases at V and 0 bases at J, with 19 bases between. Germline assignment: CDR1 SNHLY and CDR2 FYNNEI. The CDR3 is 18 residues long. CDR3 region: CASSYPGRREPTNEKLFF. The DNA of the CDR3 is TGTGCCAGCAGTTATCCGGGACGGAGGGAGCCAACTAATGAAAAACTGTTTTTT. Supplemented by reference TRBV2 and TRBJ1-4, the full variable domain reads EPEVTQTPSHQVTQMGQEVILRCVPISNHLYFYWYRQILGQKVEFLVSFYNNEISEKSEIFDDQFSVERPDGSNFTLKIRSTKLEDSAMYFCASSYPGRREPTNEKLFFGSGTQLSVL.

This clonotype was recorded many times. The CDR3 DNA reads as TGCAGTGCGACCCCGGGACAGGGCGGCGGCTACACCTTC. Its translation: CSATPGQGGGYTF. V gene TRBV20-1 combines with J gene TRBJ1-2, with 9 bases lining up with TRBD1. CDR3 length: 13 residues. J lost 8 bases, V lost 6 bases, and 10 bases had no gene match. Germline CDR1 and CDR2: DFQATT and SNEGSKA (reference sequence).

This clonotype was detected ten times or more. The chain has TRBV6-2 or TRBV6-3 and TRBJ2-1; D may be TRBD2 (6 bases). V shed 3 bases and J shed 6 bases, with 18 bases lying between them. Germline V gene sequence: CDR1 MNHEY, CDR2 SVGEGT. The length of the CDR3 is 16 residues. CDR3 loop: CASSYQSGLRSNEQFF. CDR3 bases: TGTGCCAGCAGTTATCAGAGCGGACTACGCTCCAATGAGCAGTTCTTC.

This clonotype was seen at least ten times. The chain employs TRBV7-6 and TRBJ2-3; D is possibly TRBD1 or TRBD2 (5 bases each). The CDR3 totals 16 residues. Germline V gives CDR1 SGHVS, CDR2 FNYEAQ. The V gene lost 1 base and the J gene lost 3 bases, with 14 bases spanning the gap. CDR3 sequence: CASSLVLSGTTDTQYF. CDR3 coding DNA: TGTGCCAGCAGCTTAGTGCTCAGTGGGACGACAGATACGCAGTATTTT.

This clonotype was seen a handful of times. V gene TRBV7-8 combines with J gene TRBJ1-2, with 9 nucleotides matching TRBD1. This CDR3 has 15 residues. The V and J ends lost 5 bases and 0 bases, in that order; junction bases with no gene match: 4. Germline values: CDR1 SGHVS, CDR2 FQNEAQ. CDR3 nucleotide sequence: TGTGCCAGCAGCCAGGACAGGGGAGCTAACTATGGCTACACCTTC. Translation: CASSQDRGANYGYTF.

This clonotype was picked up many times. The genes are TRBV20-1 and TRBJ2-5; D gene unclear. This CDR3 has 14 residues. Deletions cut 0 bases from V and 0 bases from J, with 8 bases between. Germline CDR1 reads DFQATT; CDR2 reads SNEGSKA (reference sequence). The CDR3 spells CSARETADQETQYF. The CDR3 region has the DNA TGCAGTGCTAGAGAAACAGCAGACCAAGAGACCCAGTACTTC.

On this clonotype: At one boundary the junction diverges from the germline segment, which might be a read error. The chain uses TRBV4-1 and TRBJ2-4; D not certain. This CDR3 comprises 17 residues. The germline CDR1 and CDR2 sequences are MGHRA and YSYEKL. The CDR3 sequence: CASGQDVARLAKNIQYF. For the CDR3, the DNA is TGCGCCAGCGGCCAAGACGTAGCCCGCCTAGCCAAAAACATTCAGTACTTC.

This clonotype was detected only a few times. J is TRBJ1-2 and V is TRBV6-2 or TRBV6-3; D gene unclear. V lost 5 bases, J lost 10 bases, and 29 bases lay in between. Germline V gene sequence: CDR1 MNHEY, CDR2 SVGEGT. This CDR3 is 17 amino acids long. CDR3 protein: CASSKPETTIRPFPYTF. CDR3 sequence (DNA): TGTGCCAGCAGTAAGCCAGAGACAACCATCAGACCGTTCCCCTACACCTTC.

This clonotype was seen only a few times. The J gene is TRBJ2-5, the V gene TRBV19, with 7 bases fitting TRBD2. The CDR3 runs 14 residues. Germline V lookup: CDR1 LNHDA, CDR2 SQIVND (reference sequence). The V segment lost 6 bases and the J segment 11 bases; nucleotides outside the gene matches: 15. The CDR3 DNA sequence: TGTGCCAGTAGCGTCTCCGGGACTACCTCTGGGCAGTACTTC. As protein: CASSVSGTTSGQYF.

J is TRBJ2-5 and V is TRBV29-1; D gene uncertain. This CDR3 contains 13 residues. V shed 4 bases and J shed 2 bases, with 11 bases lying between them. Germline CDR1 SQVTM, CDR2 ANQGSEA. CDR3 in DNA: TGCAGCGTTGTCGGGTCAGCTCAAGAGACCCAGTACTTC. It encodes CSVVGSAQETQYF. The entire variable domain, with the rest obtained from reference TRBV29-1 and TRBJ2-5, is as follows: SAVISQKPSRDICQRGTSLTIQCQVDSQVTMMFWYRQQPGQSLTLIATANQGSEATYESGFVIDKFPISRPNLTFSTLTVSNMSPEDSSIYLCSVVGSAQETQYFGPGTRLLVL.

This clonotype has at least ten counts. The chain couples TRBV28 to TRBJ1-1; 9 bases map to TRBD1. CDR3 length equals 15 residues. The germline V gene has CDR1 MDHEN and CDR2 SYDVKM. V lost 5 bases, J lost 3 bases, and 7 bases stayed unmatched. CDR3 DNA sequence: TGTGCCAGCAGTACCGGACAGGGGAGGTACACTGAAGCTTTCTTT. This codes for CASSTGQGRYTEAFF. Supplemented by reference TRBV28 and TRBJ1-1, the full variable domain reads DVKVTQSSRYLVKRTGEKVFLECVQDMDHENMFWYRQDPGLGLRLIYFSYDVKMKEKGDIPEGYSVSREKKERFSLILESASTNQTSMYLCASSTGQGRYTEAFFGQGTRLTVV.